One and the same sample provided the 14 T cell receptor beta chains below, sequenced in a study of shared clonotypes between healthy human individuals. Sequencing used immunoSEQ multiplex PCR; TCRdb keeps in-frame clones, though not all of them. The table records some 2,400,000 clones, 90% to 96% of them present only once. The sequenced sample was naive CD4+ T cells sorted from blood. The subset was: CD45RA+ positively selected. The receptors originated from a man aged 18 to 29 in good health.

The gene calls are TRBV7-2 and TRBJ2-1, with D possibly called TRBD1 or TRBD2 (5 bases each). Germline V gives CDR1 SGHTA, CDR2 FQGNSA. The V end lost 1 base, the J end lost 1 base, and 20 bases lay between the germline ends. CDR3 size: 19 residues. The CDR3 sequence: CASSLEFWIEGRSYNEQFF. In DNA, the CDR3 is TGTGCCAGCAGCTTAGAATTTTGGATTGAGGGACGTTCCTACAATGAGCAGTTCTTC.

This chain links TRBV5-1 with TRBJ2-3; TRBD1 is a possible D gene (5 bases). V lost 0 bases and J 2 bases, leaving 10 bases between the germline ends. This CDR3 spans 15 amino acids. Looked up from germline, CDR1 is SGHRS and CDR2 is YFSETQ. CDR3 loop: CASSLAVTVTDTQYF. CDR3 bases: TGCGCCAGCAGCTTGGCAGTGACAGTCACAGATACGCAGTATTTT.

V gene TRBV18 combines with J gene TRBJ2-7; D is perhaps TRBD1 or TRBD2 (6 bases each). CDR3 length: 14 amino acids. V lost 2 bases to trimming and J lost 3 bases, with 11 bases between them. Germline CDR1 KGHSH, CDR2 LQKENI. In DNA, the CDR3 is TGTGCCAGCTCACCAGGTGGGGGGCACTACGAGCAGTACTTC. Protein sequence: CASSPGGGHYEQYF.

Only one count was recorded for this clone. The rearrangement uses TRBV4-1 and TRBJ2-1; 12 nucleotides align to TRBD2. Germline lookup yields CDR1 MGHRA and CDR2 YSYEKL. V dropped 6 bases and J dropped 6; count of bases not matched to a gene: 6. This CDR3 has 15 amino acids. The CDR3: CASSLTTSGSNEQFF. CDR3 nucleotide sequence: TGCGCCAGCAGTCTAACGACTAGCGGGAGCAATGAGCAGTTCTTC.

In regard to this clone: The identical CDR3 is also encoded by other nucleotide sequences in the sample. The V and J genes are TRBV7-9 and TRBJ1-2; 7 bases fit TRBD1. V dropped 5 bases and J dropped 5; count of bases not matched to a gene: 5. This CDR3 spans 13 amino acids. Germline V gives CDR1 SEHNR, CDR2 FQNEAQ (reference sequence). The CDR3 loop is CASSPGTVYGYTF. In nucleotides, the CDR3 is TGTGCCAGCAGCCCCGGGACAGTATATGGCTACACCTTC.

This chain connects TRBV10-3 to TRBJ2-2, with 11 bases matching TRBD2. Unmatched junction bases numbered 8, after V lost 3 bases and J lost 5 bases. Germline CDR1 ENHRY, CDR2 SYGVKD. This CDR3 spans 17 amino acids. The CDR3: CAISETSGSVRTGELFF. The DNA for the CDR3 is TGTGCCATCAGTGAAACTAGCGGGAGTGTTAGGACCGGGGAGCTGTTTTTT.

The J gene is TRBJ2-7, the V gene TRBV10-3, with TRBD2 matching 10 bases. Germline CDR1 and CDR2: ENHRY and SYGVKD. Losses at the gene ends were 6 bases for V and 0 bases for J; bases not matched to a gene: 5. CDR3 length: 15 residues. The CDR3 spells CAISGTSASSYEQYF. CDR3 nucleotide sequence: TGTGCCATCAGCGGGACTAGCGCGAGCTCCTACGAGCAGTACTTC.

This sequence joins TRBV28 and TRBJ2-7, with TRBD1 identical over 7 bases. The germline V gene encodes CDR1 MDHEN and CDR2 SYDVKM. CDR3 length equals 14 residues. The V and J ends lost 8 bases and 2 bases, in that order; junction bases with no gene match: 9. CDR3 loop: CASRGQANPYEQYF. The CDR3 region has the DNA TGTGCCAGCCGCGGACAGGCGAATCCCTACGAGCAGTACTTC. Combining the CDR3 with reference TRBV28 and TRBJ2-7 gives the whole variable domain DVKVTQSSRYLVKRTGEKVFLECVQDMDHENMFWYRQDPGLGLRLIYFSYDVKMKEKGDIPEGYSVSREKKERFSLILESASTNQTSMYLCASRGQANPYEQYFGPGTRLTVT.

Comment on this clone: The same CDR3 is also encoded by other DNA sequences in this sample. The chain combines TRBV19 with TRBJ1-6; D call uncertain. Per the germline V gene, CDR1 is LNHDA and CDR2 is SQIVND (reference sequence). Trimming shortened V by 3 bases and J by 3 bases, and 6 bases separated the two germline ends. The CDR3 extends over 14 amino acids. DNA of the CDR3: TGTGCCAGTAGTATTGACGGCTATAATTCACCCCTCCACTTT. Protein product: CASSIDGYNSPLHF.

CDR3 region: CSARDVPGQYF. CDR3 DNA: TGCAGTGCTAGGGACGTGCCAGGACAGTATTTT. This rearrangement joins TRBV20-1 to TRBJ2-3, with D unclear. This CDR3 spans 11 amino acids. Looked up from germline, CDR1 is DFQATT and CDR2 is SNEGSKA (reference sequence). Trimming took off 3 bases at V and 12 bases at J, with 13 bases between the two ends.

The chain is built from TRBV7-9 and TRBJ1-3; unclear D gene. Between the trimmed V and J ends, which lost 5 bases and 8 bases, there was a span of 7 bases. The CDR3 spans 11 residues. Per the germline V gene, CDR1 is SEHNR and CDR2 is FQNEAQ (reference sequence). CDR3 sequence reads: CASSGQDTIYF. In DNA, the CDR3 is TGTGCCAGCAGCGGGCAGGACACCATATATTTT.

V is TRBV6-1 and J is TRBJ1-4; D is ambiguous. Trimming took 2 bases from V and 3 from J, leaving 10 bases between them. Germline CDR1 MNHNS, CDR2 SASEGT. This CDR3 region has 15 residues. The chain's CDR3 is CASSETGRSNEKLFF. The CDR3 region has the DNA TGTGCCAGCAGTGAAACGGGCAGGTCTAATGAAAAACTGTTTTTT.

J is TRBJ1-2 and V is TRBV10-2, with D tentatively TRBD1 (6 bases). With 8 bases removed from V and 4 bases from J, the gap between germline ends came to 20 bases. The germline CDR1 and CDR2 sequences are WSHSY and SAAADI. The CDR3 extends over 15 amino acids. CDR3 region: CASLPSGEMIYGYTF. The CDR3, as DNA: TGCGCCAGCCTCCCTTCAGGGGAGATGATCTATGGCTACACCTTC.

The chain employs TRBV7-2 and TRBJ2-7, with D maybe TRBD2 (5 bases). This CDR3 contains 12 residues. The germline V and J ends were trimmed by 5 bases and 6 bases, with 11 bases remaining between them. The germline V gene encodes CDR1 SGHTA and CDR2 FQGNSA. The CDR3 loop reads CASSAGVGEQYF. The CDR3 DNA follows: TGTGCCAGCAGCGCCGGGGTAGGCGAGCAGTACTTC.